The 26 T cell receptor beta chains below all came from one sample that was sequenced in a study of identical twins. TCRdb independently ran MiXCR on the 5' RACE reads; one entry per CDR3 protein. The sample shows 1.5 million to 2 million distinct CDR3 sequences, roughly a third of them seen only once. Material for sequencing was cord blood. The source is a newborn girl in good health.

The V and J genes are TRBV12-3 or TRBV12-4 and TRBJ2-2; possible D gene TRBD2, 6 bases. Trimming shortened V by 3 bases and J by 6 bases, and 8 bases separated the two germline ends. The CDR3 length is 13 residues. CDR3 nucleotides: TGTGCCAGCAGTTTCTCGGGGGCCGGGGAGCTGTTTTTT. This sequence encodes CASSFSGAGELFF.

The rearrangement uses TRBV20-1 and TRBJ2-7, with no clear D. The germline V gene encodes CDR1 DFQATT and CDR2 SNEGSKA (reference sequence). V shed 3 bases and J shed 2 bases, with 17 bases lying between them. The CDR3 has 15 amino acids. For the CDR3, the DNA is TGCAGTGCTAGCGCCCATGGTAGAGGACCCTACGAGCAGTACTTC. Amino acids: CSASAHGRGPYEQYF.

This clonotype was seen only a few times. The V call is TRBV5-1, the J call TRBJ2-3; 7 bases are a match to TRBD2. Germline V lookup: CDR1 SGHRS, CDR2 YFSETQ. CDR3 length equals 15 residues. J gave up 2 bases and V 1 base, and 4 bases lay outside the gene matches. The CDR3 loop is CASSLPRGVTDTQYF. In DNA form, the CDR3 reads TGCGCCAGCAGCTTGCCACGGGGGGTCACAGATACGCAGTATTTT. The whole variable domain, filled in from reference TRBV5-1 and TRBJ2-3, reads KAGVTQTPRYLIKTRGQQVTLSCSPISGHRSVSWYQQTPGQGLQFLFEYFSETQRNKGNFPGRFSGRQFSNSRSEMNVSTLELGDSALYLCASSLPRGVTDTQYFGPGTRLTVL.

The rearrangement uses TRBV15 and TRBJ2-7, with D possibly TRBD2 on 6 matching bases. This CDR3 is 15 amino acids long. In germline, CDR1 is LNHNV, CDR2 YYDKDF (reference sequence). The ends were cut back, 1 base at V and 0 bases at J, with 10 bases in the middle. The CDR3 spells CATSRGRVSSYEQYF. The CDR3 DNA reads as TGTGCCACCAGCAGAGGGAGGGTAAGCTCCTACGAGCAGTACTTC.

The gene calls are TRBV6-6 and TRBJ1-2, with D perhaps TRBD1 (5 bases). The CDR3 is 13 amino acids. Germline assignment: CDR1 MNHNY and CDR2 SVGAGI (reference sequence). Trimming took off 5 bases at V and 2 bases at J, with 9 bases between the two ends. CDR3 nucleotides: TGTGCCAGCAGTGGCCGGGACAACTATGGCTACACCTTC. This translates into CASSGRDNYGYTF.

The rearrangement links TRBV30 to TRBJ2-3; D perhaps matches TRBD2 (6 bases). The length of the CDR3 is 15 residues. Trimming shortened V by 0 bases and J by 3 bases, and 13 bases separated the two germline ends. Germline CDR1 GTSNPN, CDR2 SVGIG (reference sequence). The CDR3 protein is CAWSVPRAGTDTQYF. CDR3 DNA: TGTGCCTGGAGTGTGCCGCGGGCGGGAACAGATACGCAGTATTTT.

The chain is built from TRBV7-2 and TRBJ1-2; 7 positions match TRBD1. Trimming removed 5 bases from V and 7 bases from J; junction bases left unmatched: 10. The germline gives CDR1 SGHTA, CDR2 FQGNSA. The CDR3 sequence is 14 residues long. CDR3 amino acids: CASSQDRSRGGYTF. In DNA, the CDR3 is TGTGCCAGCAGCCAGGACAGGTCACGGGGTGGCTACACCTTC.

V and J are TRBV27 and TRBJ1-5; 7 positions agree with TRBD1. The germline CDR1 and CDR2 sequences are MNHEY and SMNVEV (reference sequence). The V segment lost 5 bases and the J segment 7 bases; nucleotides outside the gene matches: 5. This CDR3 comprises 13 residues. CDR3 in DNA: TGTGCCAGCAGTGTCGACAGGGCGCAGCCCCAGCATTTT. Protein product: CASSVDRAQPQHF.

This clonotype has more than one count but fewer than ten. The rearrangement joins TRBV24-1 to TRBJ2-3, with 12 bases fitting TRBD2. The CDR3 is 17 residues long. CDR1 is KGHDR, CDR2 SFDVKD, per germline. The ends lost 2 bases at V and 1 base at J; junction bases unmatched: 3. This chain's CDR3 is CATSDSWTSGGTDTQYF. CDR3 in DNA: TGTGCCACCAGTGATTCCTGGACTAGCGGGGGCACAGATACGCAGTATTTT.

In regard to this clonotype: The junction does not match germline at one end; this may be a read error. J is TRBJ2-3 and V is TRBV9; 9 bases line up with TRBD2. Germline V gene sequence: CDR1 SGDLS, CDR2 YYNGEE. The length of the CDR3 is 16 residues. The CDR3: CASGVVRLAGTDTQYF. CDR3 nucleotide sequence: TGTGCCAGCGGCGTAGTTCGACTAGCGGGCACAGATACGCAGTATTTT. Full variable domain (missing parts from reference TRBV9 and TRBJ2-3): DSGVTQTPKHLITATGQRVTLRCSPRSGDLSVYWYQQSLDQGLQFLIQYYNGEERAKGNILERFSAQQFPDLHSELNLSSLELGDSALYFCASGVVRLAGTDTQYFGPGTRLTVL.

The chain employs TRBV7-2 and TRBJ2-7, with 7 bases lining up with TRBD2. Unmatched junction bases numbered 9, after V lost 2 bases and J lost 2 bases. CDR3 length: 16 residues. The germline CDR1 and CDR2 sequences are SGHTA and FQGNSA. CDR3 loop: CASSLTGTTGTYEQYF. CDR3 DNA sequence: TGTGCCAGCAGCTTAACTGGGACTACCGGAACCTACGAGCAGTACTTC.

The gene calls are TRBV5-1 and TRBJ2-3; D assignment may be TRBD1 or TRBD2 (5 bases each). The CDR3 length is 15 residues. Between the trimmed V and J ends, which lost 4 bases and 3 bases, there was a span of 15 bases. The germline V gene has CDR1 SGHRS and CDR2 YFSETQ. Written as DNA, the CDR3 is TGCGCCAGCAGCACATACCCGGGGCAGACAGATACGCAGTATTTT. This codes for CASSTYPGQTDTQYF.

This clonotype has only a few counts. This CDR3 reads CAIKDNMGADTQYF. The CDR3, as DNA: TGTGCCATCAAGGACAATATGGGGGCAGATACGCAGTATTTT. The V call is TRBV10-3, the J call TRBJ2-3; D is perhaps TRBD1 or TRBD2 (5 bases each). Trimming stripped 7 bases from V and 4 bases from J, with 15 bases between. There are 14 residues in the CDR3. The V gene's germline CDR1 is ENHRY and CDR2 SYGVKD.

This chain uses TRBV20-1 with TRBJ2-4, with D tentatively TRBD1 or TRBD2 (6 bases each). The closer fit of TRBJ2-5 to the DNA end suggests the J call may be wrong. The germline V gene has CDR1 DFQATT and CDR2 SNEGSKA (reference sequence). This CDR3 spans 13 amino acids. The CDR3 nucleotides are TGCAGTGCTAGTACCGGGGGCGCAGAGACCCAGTACTTC. Its protein product is CSASTGGAETQYF.

The J gene is TRBJ2-1, the V gene TRBV6-1; no reliable D call. The CDR3 consists of 13 residues. Trimming took 4 bases from V and 2 from J, leaving 6 bases between them. The germline V gene has CDR1 MNHNS and CDR2 SASEGT. CDR3 nucleotide sequence: TGTGCCAGCAGTGGGAGTACCTACAATGAGCAGTTCTTC. This sequence encodes CASSGSTYNEQFF.

The sample holds a few counts of this clonotype. The chain employs TRBV27 and TRBJ2-5; 9 positions agree with TRBD1. The last part of the DNA fits TRBJ2-7 better; the J call may be wrong. This CDR3 spans 13 amino acids. The germline CDR1 and CDR2 sequences are MNHEY and SMNVEV (reference sequence). CDR3 DNA sequence: TGTGCCTTATGGTGGGACAGGGTCTACGAGCAGTACTTC. Amino acids: CALWWDRVYEQYF.

This clonotype was seen more than once but under ten times. The genes are TRBV9 and TRBJ1-5, with 9 bases that match TRBD1. Germline V lookup: CDR1 SGDLS, CDR2 YYNGEE. The CDR3 extends over 15 amino acids. After removal of 2 bases from V and 3 bases from J, the junction contained 3 bases not matched to a gene. In DNA form, the CDR3 reads TGTGCCAGCAGCGTGACAGGGGGGATCAATCAGCCCCAGCATTTT. Translating it yields CASSVTGGINQPQHF.

With regard to this clonotype: With a much larger clone just one base away, this may be a read error. This chain links TRBV11-2 with TRBJ2-7; D is undetermined. The CDR3 length is 13 residues. CDR1 is SGHAT and CDR2 is FQNNGV in the germline V gene. Trimming took off 3 bases at V and 0 bases at J, with 6 bases between the two ends. The CDR3 loop is CASSFDFSYEQYF. CDR3 DNA: TGTGCCAGCAGCTTCGACTTCTCCTACGAGCAGTACTTC. Filled out from reference TRBV11-2 and TRBJ2-7, the complete variable domain reads EAGVAQSPRYKIIEKRQSVAFWCNPISGHATLYWYQQILGQGPKLLIQFQNNGVVDDSQLPKDRFSAERLKGVDSTLKIQPAKLEDSAVYLCASSFDFSYEQYFGPGTRLTVT.

This clonotype was picked up a small number of times. V and J are TRBV7-2 and TRBJ1-5; maybe TRBD1 (6 bases). The CDR3 contains 15 residues. Trimming removed 5 bases from V and 0 bases from J, with 11 bases in between. Germline lookup yields CDR1 SGHTA and CDR2 FQGNSA. This CDR3 is CASSPTGSSNQPQHF. CDR3 sequence (DNA): TGTGCCAGCAGCCCGACAGGTTCTAGCAATCAGCCCCAGCATTTT.

CDR3 bases: TGCGCCAGCAGCTTGAGTCCGGGGCGGGACACTGAAGCTTTCTTT. Translation gives CASSLSPGRDTEAFF. This chain links TRBV5-1 with TRBJ1-1; D possibly corresponds to TRBD1 (5 bases). Per germline, CDR1 SGHRS and CDR2 YFSETQ. The CDR3 covers 15 residues. V lost 1 base and J 3 bases, leaving 13 bases between the germline ends.

About this clonotype: One junction end disagrees with the germline gene, perhaps due to a read error. This rearrangement joins TRBV4-1 to TRBJ1-5; D is unresolved. CDR1 and CDR2 (germline): MGHRA, YSYEKL. The CDR3 is made up of 16 amino acids. CDR3 loop: CASRQAVGQANRPQHF. In nucleotides, the CDR3 is TGCGCCAGCAGGCAAGCGGTGGGCCAGGCCAATCGGCCCCAGCATTTT.

This clonotype appeared a few times. This chain uses TRBV7-8 with TRBJ2-1; maybe TRBD2 (5 bases). This CDR3 region has 16 residues. V was pared by 4 bases and J by 4 bases, with 17 bases between. CDR1 SGHVS and CDR2 FQNEAQ come from the germline V gene. CDR3 bases: TGTGCCAGCAGCTCAGAGACTAAGACTTGGTACAATGAGCAGTTCTTC. Protein product: CASSSETKTWYNEQFF.

A note on this clonotype: A read error may account for a junction end that differs from germline. This sequence joins TRBV2 and TRBJ1-5, with TRBD1 matching 9 bases. The CDR3 spans 15 residues. Germline loops: CDR1 SNHLY, CDR2 FYNNEI. CDR3 sequence (DNA): TGTGCCGGCAGGGTTCGGACAGGGGGCAATCAGCCCCAGCATTTT. Protein product: CAGRVRTGGNQPQHF.

This clonotype was observed a handful of times. The CDR3 reads CASSWGRRGTYEQYF. The CDR3 bases are TGTGCCAGCAGTTGGGGTCGGAGGGGGACCTACGAGCAGTACTTC. V usage is TRBV12-3 or TRBV12-4 and J usage is TRBJ2-7; D possibly matches TRBD1 or TRBD2 (6 bases each). This CDR3 has 15 residues. V lost 4 bases and J lost 2, with 15 bases in between.

This clonotype has a handful of counts. V gene TRBV4-2 combines with J gene TRBJ2-1; TRBD2 is a possible D gene (5 bases). Germline loops: CDR1 LGHNA, CDR2 YNFKEQ. The CDR3 is made up of 15 amino acids. Trimming took off 0 bases at V and 11 bases at J, with 17 bases between the two ends. The CDR3 reads CASSQDVSGRAQQFF. The CDR3 nucleotides are TGTGCCAGCAGCCAAGATGTGTCCGGGCGGGCGCAGCAGTTCTTC.

V gene TRBV29-1 combines with J gene TRBJ2-2; TRBD1 is a possible D gene (5 bases). Trimming stripped 7 bases from V and 4 bases from J, with 16 bases between. Looked up from germline, CDR1 is SQVTM and CDR2 is ANQGSEA. CDR3 size: 14 residues. The CDR3 sequence is CSATTGAGTGELFF. As DNA, the CDR3 is TGCAGCGCTACCACAGGTGCCGGCACCGGGGAGCTGTTTTTT.